The 4 T cell receptor beta chains below come from one sample, sequenced in a study of CD4 T cells in relation to SARS-CoV-2 and coronaviruses. The method was immunoSEQ multiplex PCR; TCRdb's version includes in-frame clones alone and lacks a portion of them. The repertoire has nearly 70,000 clones, 90% to 95% of them found once; the top ten carry 0.2% to 0.25%. Unexposed donor CD4+ T cells date from about 2011-2018, before the COVID-19 pandemic. The specimen sequenced was naive CD4+ T cells from PBMCs. Subset meaning: naive CD4+ T cells isolated by negative enrichment. Every receptor here comes from a human donor in good health.

This clone was seen just once. V and J are TRBV4-2 and TRBJ1-2, with TRBD1 matching over 8 bases. V was pared by 3 bases and J by 6 bases, with 6 bases of the junction left unmatched. CDR1 and CDR2 from the germline V gene are LGHNA and YNFKEQ. The CDR3 totals 14 residues. CDR3 sequence (DNA): TGTGCCAGCAGCCATCCGGACAGGGATAATGGCTACACCTTC. Translating it yields CASSHPDRDNGYTF.

The rearrangement joins TRBV28 to TRBJ1-6; unclear D gene. This CDR3 has 15 amino acids. CDR1 is MDHEN, CDR2 SYDVKM, per germline. V lost 5 bases and J lost 9, with 17 bases in between. The CDR3 spells CASSPEGQAVSPLHF. The CDR3 nucleotides are TGTGCCAGCAGTCCAGAAGGCCAGGCGGTTTCACCCCTCCACTTT.

The rearrangement links TRBV5-1 to TRBJ2-5, with a tentative D call TRBD2 (6 bases). The V end was cut by 0 bases, the J end by 2 bases, with 14 bases between. CDR3 length equals 16 residues. Germline CDR1 SGHRS, CDR2 YFSETQ. The CDR3 bases are TGCGCCAGCAGCTTGGGCGTGTCGGACTATCAAGAGACCCAGTACTTC. It specifies CASSLGVSDYQETQYF.

The chain employs TRBV12-3 or TRBV12-4 and TRBJ1-1; D call uncertain. V was pared by 1 base and J by 1 base, with 4 bases between. The CDR3 is 13 amino acids. The CDR3: CASSLGENTEAFF. CDR3 nucleotide sequence: TGTGCCAGCAGTTTAGGGGAGAACACTGAAGCTTTCTTT.